The subject of this entry is one TCR beta chain. Its antigen remains undetermined. Per-base quality was not reported, and no clone a single base away is much larger than it. Library preparation used the immunoSEQ multiplex PCR assay. From the authors' description of their analysis: To diagnose cytomegalovirus status from the catalog of TCR beta chain sequences, a statistical classification framework was built. This is the immuneACCESS table as TCRdb keeps it, with only in-frame sequences that have V and J called. A part of the clones is gone; compared with another copy, unresolved V genes explain less than half, and the rest is unexplained. D and trimming come from the DNA, and the V and J calls and clone size come from that table. This sample gives around 60,000 clones in total; 95% of them show up just once. The ten largest account for 5.8% of the sample. This sample was included in a study of cytomegalovirus exposure and HLA in healthy donors (dated by TCRdb to 2016 to 2017). For context, the study as a whole: According to a later analysis, one platform produced both the 110 or so validation repertoires and the 670 or so repertoires of the first cohort. Along with the roughly 670-subject first cohort, a separate validation cohort of some 130 different subjects was used. The study was designed to test whether signatures of past pathogen exposure could be identified by cataloging public T cell receptors. The study combined high-throughput TCR immunosequencing, statistical association of individual TCRs with disease status, and machine learning to predict cytomegalovirus infection status.

Study-wide findings and limitations: In vitro tests confirmed that a few of the cytomegalovirus-associated TCR beta chains recognize cytomegalovirus antigens. The authors suggested that the approach could potentially be extended to other disease states and immunological phenotypes. The study listed around 160 TCR beta chains as associated with cytomegalovirus. A later analysis lacked HLA typing for the validation cohort, so it scored co-occurrence in that cohort across all 130 or so repertoires. In a later analysis, TCRs clustered in the first cohort were found to also tend to co-occur in the approximately 120 validation repertoires, with approximately 95% of cluster scores above 0. Across donors, most TCR sequences were observed very rarely, whereas some public TCRs were present in many individuals. In both the original and validation cohorts, the classifier was reported to diagnose cytomegalovirus status with high specificity and sensitivity.

Per the germline V gene, MDHEN is the CDR1 and SYDVKM is the CDR2. The junction carries 11 bases between V and J, which are trimmed by 2 bases and 6 bases respectively. The CDR3 goes from the cysteine to the phenylalanine over 13 residues. The entry retains the CDR3 DNA only, 39 bases that are in frame from base 1. The donors were included in the validation cohort of 100 to 150 subjects, a group kept apart from the roughly 700-subject first cohort. This sequence originates from a woman under 30 in good health and CMV-seropositive. The chain is encoded by TRBV28 joined to TRBJ2-7, with the D gene uncertain. The sample comprised PBMCs. CDR3 sequence: CASSLGPFPEQYF. Here is the DNA: TGTGCCAGCAGTTTAGGGCCTTTCCCCGAGCAGTACTTC.